This TCR beta chain was sequenced during a study of identical twins. This clonotype was recorded many times. The CDR3 is 15 residues long. Unmatched junction bases numbered 0, after V lost 0 bases and J lost 1 base. Germline V gives CDR1 SGHRS, CDR2 YFSETQ. A universal primer site arose from template switching, and cDNA bore unique molecular identifiers. TCRdb called the 5' RACE reads again in MiXCR, with one record for every CDR3 protein. The repertoire holds around 570,000 distinct CDR3 sequences, with more than 9% as singletons. These same data were also listed under a study on yellow fever vaccine responses in identical twins.

The TCR comes from a woman aged 18-29 years in good health. The sequencing input was PBMCs. This chain connects TRBV5-1 to TRBJ2-1; TRBD1 matches 8 bases. CDR3 region: CASSLGTGSYNEQFF. DNA of the CDR3: TGCGCCAGCAGCTTGGGGACAGGGTCCTACAATGAGCAGTTCTTC.